Presented here are 28 T cell receptor beta chains from one specimen sequenced in a study of blood T cell repertoires in COVID-19. Libraries were prepared by immunoSEQ multiplex PCR; TCRdb keeps only in-frame clonotypes and omits some of them. The sample consists of 450,000 or so clones, roughly 90% of them appearing once. The source material was peripheral blood. The receptor source for this set is a man aged 18 to 29 with COVID-19, enrolled during active disease.

This chain uses TRBV11-3 with TRBJ2-5; 8 bases agree with TRBD2. The CDR3 is made up of 14 amino acids. Germline CDR1 reads SGHNT; CDR2 reads YENEEA. With V trimmed by 5 bases and J by 2 bases, 4 bases remained unmatched. The CDR3 coding sequence is TGTGCCAGCAGCGATAAGCGGGGGCAAGAGACCCAGTACTTC. It codes for CASSDKRGQETQYF.

The CDR3 loop is CASSQWRNEKLFF. The CDR3 DNA reads as TGTGCCAGCAGCCAGTGGAGAAATGAAAAACTGTTTTTT. The genes are TRBV4-2 and TRBJ1-4; D unresolved. Trimming cost V 3 bases and J 5 bases, with 7 bases left between them. Germline assignment: CDR1 LGHNA and CDR2 YNFKEQ. The CDR3 sequence is 13 residues long.

The chain couples TRBV6-1 to TRBJ2-2; 8 bases match TRBD1. This CDR3 is built from 17 residues. V was pared by 3 bases and J by 0 bases, with 6 bases of the junction left unmatched. Germline CDR1 is MNHNS and CDR2 is SASEGT. CDR3 region: CASSDFRTGPNTGELFF. The CDR3 DNA sequence: TGTGCCAGCAGTGATTTCCGGACAGGGCCGAACACCGGGGAGCTGTTTTTT.

The chain recombines TRBV2 with TRBJ2-2; 11 nucleotides match TRBD2. This CDR3 is 15 amino acids long. Germline V gene sequence: CDR1 SNHLY, CDR2 FYNNEI. The junction had 1 base not matched to a gene; V was cut back by 4 bases and J by 3 bases. DNA of the CDR3: TGTGCCAGCAGTGTACTAGCGGGAGACACCGGGGAGCTGTTTTTT. It is translated as CASSVLAGDTGELFF.

The rearrangement uses TRBV6-5 and TRBJ1-1; D is ambiguous. CDR1 is MNHEY, CDR2 SVGAGI, per germline. There are 14 residues in the CDR3. Trimming took 2 bases from V and 0 from J, leaving 7 bases between them. DNA for the CDR3: TGTGCCAGCAGTTACCATCGGTTGAACACTGAAGCTTTCTTT. Translated, it gives CASSYHRLNTEAFF.

The chain combines TRBV5-5 with TRBJ1-1; D is possibly TRBD1 (5 bases). This CDR3 spans 14 amino acids. The V end lost 0 bases, the J end lost 4 bases, and 10 bases lay between the germline ends. The germline V gene has CDR1 SGHKS and CDR2 YYEKEE (reference sequence). The CDR3 is CASSLGAGGTEAFF. In DNA form, the CDR3 reads TGTGCCAGCAGCTTGGGGGCCGGGGGCACTGAAGCTTTCTTT.

V and J are TRBV7-2 and TRBJ2-1, with TRBD2 matching over 10 bases. Germline V CDR1 and CDR2: SGHTA, FQGNSA. Losses at the gene ends were 4 bases for V and 2 bases for J; bases not matched to a gene: 2. CDR3 length: 15 amino acids. CDR3 sequence: CASSSTSGPYNEQFF. CDR3 in DNA: TGTGCCAGCAGCTCGACTAGCGGGCCCTACAATGAGCAGTTCTTC.

The rearrangement joins TRBV5-1 to TRBJ2-2; 9 bases match TRBD1. CDR3 length: 22 amino acids. Germline trimming cut 4 bases from V and 5 bases from J; bases unmatched to any gene: 27. Germline-derived CDR1 and CDR2 are SGHRS and YFSETQ. This chain's CDR3 is CASSPALRGTGLISIRTGELFF. The DNA of the CDR3 is TGCGCCAGCAGCCCGGCATTAAGGGGGACAGGGCTTATCAGCATAAGGACCGGGGAGCTGTTTTTT.

The rearrangement joins TRBV2 to TRBJ1-2, with D unresolved. The CDR3 has 12 residues. The V gene lost 8 bases and the J gene lost 6 bases, with 13 bases spanning the gap. Germline V gene lookup returns CDR1 SNHLY and CDR2 FYNNEI. Here the CDR3 reads CASGWQENGYTF. CDR3 coding DNA: TGTGCCAGCGGCTGGCAGGAAAATGGCTACACCTTC.

V usage is TRBV7-2 and J usage is TRBJ2-1; 9 positions match TRBD2. The trim removed 4 bases at V and 2 bases at J, leaving 6 bases unmatched. Germline assignment: CDR1 SGHTA and CDR2 FQGNSA. There are 16 residues in the CDR3. Written as DNA, the CDR3 is TGTGCCAGCAGCTCGGGACTAGCCATCACCTACAATGAGCAGTTCTTC. Translation gives CASSSGLAITYNEQFF.

A remark on this clone: The sample holds other DNA sequences that translate to the same CDR3. The chain recombines TRBV6-1 with TRBJ2-7; the D gene is possibly TRBD1 (5 bases). This CDR3 region has 13 residues. CDR1 MNHNS and CDR2 SASEGT come from the germline V gene. Trimming removed 1 base from V and 2 bases from J, with 6 bases in between. The CDR3 region has the DNA TGTGCCAGCAGTGAAGGGGGCGCCTACGAGCAGTACTTC. Residues: CASSEGGAYEQYF.

J is TRBJ2-1 and V is TRBV21-1; the tabulated D call, TRBD2, remains unverified against the DNA. TRBV21-1 is termed a pseudogene. The CDR3 consists of 18 residues. CDR3 nucleotide sequence: TGTGCCAGCAGCAGCCCAAGTCCGGGACTAGCGGTTTACAATGAGCAGTTCTTC. This sequence encodes CASSSPSPGLAVYNEQFF.

The genes are TRBV18 and TRBJ2-3; 10 bases fit TRBD2. Germline V gene sequence: CDR1 KGHSH, CDR2 LQKENI. The CDR3 has 16 residues. V trimming: 3 bases; J trimming: 2 bases; junction bases outside the gene matches: 5. CDR3 loop: CASSPSLAGATDTQYF. The CDR3 coding sequence is TGTGCCAGCTCACCTTCCCTAGCGGGGGCCACAGATACGCAGTATTTT.

The J gene is TRBJ1-1, the V gene TRBV19; a weak D match, TRBD1 (5 bases). Between the trimmed V and J ends, which lost 3 bases and 2 bases, there was a span of 13 bases. The CDR3 extends over 15 amino acids. The germline CDR1 and CDR2 sequences are LNHDA and SQIVND (reference sequence). The CDR3 DNA reads as TGTGCCAGTAGTATTTACGGGGGACTCAACACTGAAGCTTTCTTT. It yields the protein CASSIYGGLNTEAFF.

The chain combines TRBV5-4 with TRBJ1-1; D is unclear. V was trimmed by 3 bases and J by 1 base, leaving 7 bases between them. This CDR3 has 13 amino acids. CDR1 SGHNT and CDR2 YYREEE come from the germline V gene (reference sequence). For the CDR3, the DNA is TGTGCCAGCAGCTCAATACAGAACACTGAAGCTTTCTTT. Translating it yields CASSSIQNTEAFF.

V usage is TRBV5-1 and J usage is TRBJ1-1; D gene unclear. V lost 1 base, J lost 1 base, and 11 bases lay in between. The CDR3 length is 15 residues. Germline assignment: CDR1 SGHRS and CDR2 YFSETQ. The CDR3 DNA follows: TGCGCCAGCAGCTTGCGTCCCAGGCCGAACACTGAAGCTTTCTTT. Its protein product is CASSLRPRPNTEAFF. Supplemented by reference TRBV5-1 and TRBJ1-1, the full variable domain reads KAGVTQTPRYLIKTRGQQVTLSCSPISGHRSVSWYQQTPGQGLQFLFEYFSETQRNKGNFPGRFSGRQFSNSRSEMNVSTLELGDSALYLCASSLRPRPNTEAFFGQGTRLTVV.

DNA for the CDR3: TGTGCCAGTAGTATTCAGATCGCATCACCTGGAAACACCATATATTTT. It translates to CASSIQIASPGNTIYF. The chain combines TRBV19 with TRBJ1-3; D is ambiguous. The CDR3 length is 16 residues. V lost 3 bases and J lost 2, with 14 bases in between. CDR1 LNHDA and CDR2 SQIVND come from the germline V gene (reference sequence).

The chain joins TRBV4-1 to TRBJ2-1; tentative D call: TRBD2 (7 bases). The CDR3 sequence is 16 residues long. Trimming removed 3 bases from V and 6 bases from J, with 18 bases in between. Germline lookup yields CDR1 MGHRA and CDR2 YSYEKL. CDR3 sequence: CASSQPFGGPSNEQFF. DNA for the CDR3: TGCGCCAGCAGCCAGCCGTTCGGGGGGCCGAGCAATGAGCAGTTCTTC.

J is TRBJ2-2 and V is TRBV24-1; 11 nucleotides match TRBD2. Germline V gene data show CDR1 as KGHDR and CDR2 as SFDVKD. The trim removed 3 bases at V and 4 bases at J, leaving 3 bases unmatched. The CDR3 has 16 residues. The CDR3 bases are TGTGCCACCAGTGATGGACTAGCGGGTTCCACCGGGGAGCTGTTTTTT. The encoded protein is CATSDGLAGSTGELFF.

The genes are TRBV9 and TRBJ1-3, with D perhaps TRBD1 (6 bases). The CDR3 totals 15 residues. Per the germline V gene, CDR1 is SGDLS and CDR2 is YYNGEE. The V end was cut by 3 bases, the J end by 0 bases, with 10 bases between. CDR3 sequence (DNA): TGTGCCAGCAGCGCGGACAGAACCTCTGGAAACACCATATATTTT. This gives the protein CASSADRTSGNTIYF.

This chain connects TRBV6-5 to TRBJ2-7; the match to TRBD1 covers 12 bases. Germline lookup yields CDR1 MNHEY and CDR2 SVGAGI. This CDR3 has 15 residues. The V segment lost 6 bases and the J segment 7 bases; nucleotides outside the gene matches: 10. Here the CDR3 reads CASRSSGTGGAEQYF. In nucleotides, the CDR3 is TGTGCCAGCAGGAGCTCCGGGACAGGGGGCGCGGAGCAGTACTTC.

J is TRBJ2-7 and V is TRBV23-1; maybe TRBD2 (6 bases). TRBV23-1 is sorted into the ORF group, with uncertain function. There are 16 residues in the CDR3. The germline V and J ends were trimmed by 2 bases and 0 bases, with 14 bases remaining between them. The CDR3 sequence is CASSQRTNMSSYEQYF. The CDR3 DNA follows: TGCGCCAGCAGTCAACGGACTAACATGAGCTCCTACGAGCAGTACTTC.

The rearrangement links TRBV10-2 to TRBJ1-2, with 9 positions matching TRBD1. The CDR3 is 14 amino acids. Per the germline V gene, CDR1 is WSHSY and CDR2 is SAAADI. The V segment lost 5 bases and the J segment 4 bases; nucleotides outside the gene matches: 5. The CDR3 DNA is TGCGCCAGCAGTCCGGGACAGGGAAGCTATGGCTACACCTTC. Protein product: CASSPGQGSYGYTF.

The rearrangement joins TRBV10-3 to TRBJ2-7, with 13 bases fitting TRBD2. Unmatched junction bases numbered 6, after V lost 7 bases and J lost 6 bases. Germline V gene sequence: CDR1 ENHRY, CDR2 SYGVKD. The CDR3 is 14 amino acids. DNA for the CDR3: TGTGCCATCACCGACCGGACTAGCGGGGGCGAGCAGTACTTC. It translates to CAITDRTSGGEQYF.

V and J are TRBV10-2 and TRBJ2-3; 8 bases match TRBD2. V lost 3 bases to trimming and J lost 1 base; unmatched junction nucleotides: 6. From germline, CDR1 is WSHSY and CDR2 SAAADI. The CDR3 is made up of 16 amino acids. CDR3 in amino acids: CASSDSTGGGTDTQYF. The CDR3 coding sequence is TGCGCCAGCAGTGACTCTACGGGGGGGGGCACAGATACGCAGTATTTT.

The chain combines TRBV3-1 (or the pseudogene TRBV3-2) with TRBJ1-5; tentatively, D is TRBD1 (5 bases). Germline V gives CDR1 LGHDT, CDR2 YNNKEL (reference sequence). The CDR3 sequence is 16 residues long. V gave up 1 base and J gave up 0 bases, with 10 bases separating them. The CDR3 DNA sequence: TGTGCCAGCAGCCAAGGGGGGGGGATTAGCAATCAGCCCCAGCATTTT. Protein sequence: CASSQGGGISNQPQHF.

The J gene is TRBJ1-5, the V gene TRBV28, with a possible D match to TRBD1 (6 bases). Trimming left V 3 bases short and J 7 bases short, with 19 bases between. There are 16 residues in the CDR3. CDR1 MDHEN and CDR2 SYDVKM come from the germline V gene. The CDR3 DNA is TGTGCCAGCAGTTTCGGGGGGGGGCTCATGTGGCAGCCCCAGCATTTT. Translation gives CASSFGGGLMWQPQHF.

This clone was recorded only once. The sample holds other DNA sequences that translate to the same CDR3. Here the CDR3 reads CASSLELYNEQFF. CDR3 DNA: TGTGCCAGCAGCTTAGAGCTCTACAATGAGCAGTTCTTC. V is TRBV7-2 and J is TRBJ2-1; D gene unclear. This CDR3 is 13 amino acids long. From germline, CDR1 is SGHTA and CDR2 FQGNSA. Trimming shortened V by 1 base and J by 3 bases, and 4 bases separated the two germline ends.